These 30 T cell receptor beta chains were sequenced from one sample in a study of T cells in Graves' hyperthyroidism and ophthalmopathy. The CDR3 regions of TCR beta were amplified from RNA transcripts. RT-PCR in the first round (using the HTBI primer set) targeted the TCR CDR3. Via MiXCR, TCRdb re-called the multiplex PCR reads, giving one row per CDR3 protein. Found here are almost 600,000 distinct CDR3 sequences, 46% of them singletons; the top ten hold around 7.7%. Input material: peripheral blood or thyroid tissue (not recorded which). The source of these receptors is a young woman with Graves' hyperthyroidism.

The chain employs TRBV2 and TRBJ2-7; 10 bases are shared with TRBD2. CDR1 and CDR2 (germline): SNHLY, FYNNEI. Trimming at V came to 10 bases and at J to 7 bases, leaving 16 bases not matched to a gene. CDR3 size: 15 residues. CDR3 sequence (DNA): TGTGCCATCAGCGCCCCCCTAGCGGGAGAGAGGGAGCAGTACTTC. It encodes CAISAPLAGEREQYF.

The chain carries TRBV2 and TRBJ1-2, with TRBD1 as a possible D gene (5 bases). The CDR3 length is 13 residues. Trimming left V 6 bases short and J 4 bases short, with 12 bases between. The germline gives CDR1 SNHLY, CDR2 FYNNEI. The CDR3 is CASSEPGGYGYTF. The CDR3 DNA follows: TGTGCCAGCAGCGAGCCCGGGGGCTATGGCTACACCTTC.

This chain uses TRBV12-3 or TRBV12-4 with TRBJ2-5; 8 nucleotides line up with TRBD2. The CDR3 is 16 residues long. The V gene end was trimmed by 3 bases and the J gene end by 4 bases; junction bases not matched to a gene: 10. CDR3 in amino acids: CASSLGPGTRGETQYF. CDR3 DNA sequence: TGTGCCAGCAGTTTGGGCCCCGGGACTAGGGGAGAGACCCAGTACTTC.

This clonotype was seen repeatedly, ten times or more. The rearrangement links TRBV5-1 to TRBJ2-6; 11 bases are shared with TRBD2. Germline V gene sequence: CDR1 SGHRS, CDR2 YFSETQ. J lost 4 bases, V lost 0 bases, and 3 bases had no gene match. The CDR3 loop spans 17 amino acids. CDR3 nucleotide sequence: TGCGCCAGCAGCTTGGCCCTAGCGGGAGGAGGGGCCAACGTCCTGACTTTC. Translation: CASSLALAGGGANVLTF. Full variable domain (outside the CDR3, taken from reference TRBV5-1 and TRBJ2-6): KAGVTQTPRYLIKTRGQQVTLSCSPISGHRSVSWYQQTPGQGLQFLFEYFSETQRNKGNFPGRFSGRQFSNSRSEMNVSTLELGDSALYLCASSLALAGGGANVLTFGAGSRLTVL.

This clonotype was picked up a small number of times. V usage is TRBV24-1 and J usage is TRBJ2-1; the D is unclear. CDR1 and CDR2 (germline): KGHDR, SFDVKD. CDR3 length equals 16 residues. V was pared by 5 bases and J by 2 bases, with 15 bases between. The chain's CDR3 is CATSGEERFPYNEQFF. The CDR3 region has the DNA TGTGCCACCAGTGGAGAGGAAAGGTTTCCCTACAATGAGCAGTTCTTC.

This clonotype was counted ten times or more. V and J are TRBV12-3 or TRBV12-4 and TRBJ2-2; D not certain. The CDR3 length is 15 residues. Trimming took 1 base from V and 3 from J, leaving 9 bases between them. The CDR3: CASSLGGMYTGELFF. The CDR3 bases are TGTGCCAGCAGTTTAGGGGGAATGTACACCGGGGAGCTGTTTTTT.

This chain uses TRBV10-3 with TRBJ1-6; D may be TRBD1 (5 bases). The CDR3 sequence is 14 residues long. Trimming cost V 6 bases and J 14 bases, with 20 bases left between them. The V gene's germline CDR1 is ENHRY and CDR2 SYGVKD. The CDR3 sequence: CAIRVEGPVSTLHF. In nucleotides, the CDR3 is TGTGCCATCAGAGTCGAGGGGCCAGTCTCTACCCTCCACTTT.

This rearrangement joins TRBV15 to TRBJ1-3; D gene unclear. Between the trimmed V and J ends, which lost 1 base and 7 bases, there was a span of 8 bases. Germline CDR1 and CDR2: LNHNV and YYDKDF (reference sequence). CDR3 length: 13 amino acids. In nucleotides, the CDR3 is TGTGCCACCAGCAGAGTTGTAGGGAACACCATATATTTT. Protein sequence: CATSRVVGNTIYF.

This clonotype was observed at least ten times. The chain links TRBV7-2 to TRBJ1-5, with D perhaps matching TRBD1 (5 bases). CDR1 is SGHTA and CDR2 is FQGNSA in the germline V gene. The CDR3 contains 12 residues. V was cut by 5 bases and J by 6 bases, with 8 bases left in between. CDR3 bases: TGTGCCAGCAGCCCAGGGTTTCAGCCCCAGCATTTT. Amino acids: CASSPGFQPQHF.

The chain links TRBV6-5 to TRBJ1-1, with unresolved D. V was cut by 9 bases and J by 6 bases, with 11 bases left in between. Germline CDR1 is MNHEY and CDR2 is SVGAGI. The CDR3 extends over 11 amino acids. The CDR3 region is CASNRGAEAFF. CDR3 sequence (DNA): TGTGCCAGTAACCGGGGAGCTGAAGCTTTCTTT.

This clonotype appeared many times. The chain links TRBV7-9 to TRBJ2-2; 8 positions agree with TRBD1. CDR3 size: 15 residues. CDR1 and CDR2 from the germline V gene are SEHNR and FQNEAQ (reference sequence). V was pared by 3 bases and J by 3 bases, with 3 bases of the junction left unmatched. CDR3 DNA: TGTGCCAGCAGCTTCGCAGGGGGCTACACCGGGGAGCTGTTTTTT. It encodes CASSFAGGYTGELFF.

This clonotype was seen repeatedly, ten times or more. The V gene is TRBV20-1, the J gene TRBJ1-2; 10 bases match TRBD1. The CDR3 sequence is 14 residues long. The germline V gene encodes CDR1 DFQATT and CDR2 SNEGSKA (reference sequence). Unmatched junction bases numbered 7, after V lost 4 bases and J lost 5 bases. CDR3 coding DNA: TGCAGTGCTAACCGGGACAGGGGTCTGTATGGCTACACCTTC. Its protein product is CSANRDRGLYGYTF.

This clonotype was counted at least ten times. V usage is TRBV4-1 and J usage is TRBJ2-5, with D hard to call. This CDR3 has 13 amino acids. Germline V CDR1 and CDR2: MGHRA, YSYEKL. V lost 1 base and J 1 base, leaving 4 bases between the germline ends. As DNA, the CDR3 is TGCGCCAGCAGCCAAGTTCCCCAAGAGACCCAGTACTTC. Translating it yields CASSQVPQETQYF.

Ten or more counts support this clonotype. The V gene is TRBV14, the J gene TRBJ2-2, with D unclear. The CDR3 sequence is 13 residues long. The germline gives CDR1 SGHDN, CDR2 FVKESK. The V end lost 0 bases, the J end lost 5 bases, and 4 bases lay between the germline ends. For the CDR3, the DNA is TGTGCCAGCAGCCAAGAACAAACCGGGGAGCTGTTTTTT. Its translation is CASSQEQTGELFF.

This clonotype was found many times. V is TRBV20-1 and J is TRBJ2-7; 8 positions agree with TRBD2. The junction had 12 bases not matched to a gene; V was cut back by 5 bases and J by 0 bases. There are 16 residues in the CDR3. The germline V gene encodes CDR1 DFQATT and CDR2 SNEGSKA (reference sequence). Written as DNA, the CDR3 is TGCAGTGCTTCCGGGACTAGTTTCGGGAGCTCCTACGAGCAGTACTTC. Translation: CSASGTSFGSSYEQYF.

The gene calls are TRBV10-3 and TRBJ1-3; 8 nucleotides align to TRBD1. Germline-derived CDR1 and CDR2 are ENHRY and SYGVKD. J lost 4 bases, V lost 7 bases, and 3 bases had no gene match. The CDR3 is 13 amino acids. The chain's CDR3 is CAIKTGDGNTIYF. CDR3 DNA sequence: TGTGCCATCAAGACAGGGGACGGAAACACCATATATTTT.

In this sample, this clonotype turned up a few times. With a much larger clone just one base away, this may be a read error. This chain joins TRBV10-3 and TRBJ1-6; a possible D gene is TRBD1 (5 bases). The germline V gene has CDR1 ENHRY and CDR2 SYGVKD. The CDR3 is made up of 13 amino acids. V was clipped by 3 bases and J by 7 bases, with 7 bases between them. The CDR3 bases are TGTGCCATCAGTGAACAGGAGAATTCACCCCTCCACTTT. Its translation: CAISEQENSPLHF.

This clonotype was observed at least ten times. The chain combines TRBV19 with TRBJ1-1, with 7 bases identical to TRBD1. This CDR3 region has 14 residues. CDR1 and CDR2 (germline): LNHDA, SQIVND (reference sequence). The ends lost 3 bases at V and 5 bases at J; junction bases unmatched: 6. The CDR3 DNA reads TGTGCCAGTAGTATTGACAGGGCTTGGACTGAAGCTTTCTTT. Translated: CASSIDRAWTEAFF.

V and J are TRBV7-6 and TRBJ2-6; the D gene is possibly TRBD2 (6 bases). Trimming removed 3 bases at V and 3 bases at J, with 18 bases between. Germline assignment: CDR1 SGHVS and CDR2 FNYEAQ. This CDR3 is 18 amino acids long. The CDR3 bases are TGTGCCAGCAGCTTCCGCGGGGCGGCTAACTATGGGGCCAACGTCCTGACTTTC. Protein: CASSFRGAANYGANVLTF.

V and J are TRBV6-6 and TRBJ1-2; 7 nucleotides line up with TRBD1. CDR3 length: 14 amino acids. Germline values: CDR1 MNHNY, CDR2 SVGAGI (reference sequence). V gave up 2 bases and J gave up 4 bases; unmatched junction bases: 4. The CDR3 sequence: CASSYQGQSYGYTF. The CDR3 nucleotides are TGTGCCAGCAGTTACCAGGGACAGTCCTATGGCTACACCTTC.

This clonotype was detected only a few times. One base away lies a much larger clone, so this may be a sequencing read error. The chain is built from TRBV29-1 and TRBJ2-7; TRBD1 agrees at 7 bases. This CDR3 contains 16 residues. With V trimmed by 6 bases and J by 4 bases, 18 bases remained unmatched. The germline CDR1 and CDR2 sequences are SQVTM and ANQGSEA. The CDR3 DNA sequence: TGCAGCGTCTCTTATGGTACTGAGGGGGCCACTTACGAGCAGTACTTC. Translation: CSVSYGTEGATYEQYF.

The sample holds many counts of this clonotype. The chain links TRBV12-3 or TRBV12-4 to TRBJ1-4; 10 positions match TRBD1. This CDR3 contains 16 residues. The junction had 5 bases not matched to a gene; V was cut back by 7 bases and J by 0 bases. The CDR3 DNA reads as TGTGCCAGCATGCGGGACAGGGGTGCAACTAATGAAAAACTGTTTTTT. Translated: CASMRDRGATNEKLFF.

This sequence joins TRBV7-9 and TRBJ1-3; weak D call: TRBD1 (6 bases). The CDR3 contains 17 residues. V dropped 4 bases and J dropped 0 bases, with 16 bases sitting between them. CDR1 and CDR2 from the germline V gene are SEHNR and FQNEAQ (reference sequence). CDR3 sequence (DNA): TGTGCCAGCAGCTCCGCGGGGCCGGGACACTCTGGAAACACCATATATTTT. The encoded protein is CASSSAGPGHSGNTIYF.

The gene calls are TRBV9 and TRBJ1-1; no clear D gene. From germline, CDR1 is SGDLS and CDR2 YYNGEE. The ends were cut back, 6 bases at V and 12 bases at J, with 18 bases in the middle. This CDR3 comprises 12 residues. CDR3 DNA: TGTGCCAGCACCGGACTAGGGCATCACACTTTCTTT. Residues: CASTGLGHHTFF.

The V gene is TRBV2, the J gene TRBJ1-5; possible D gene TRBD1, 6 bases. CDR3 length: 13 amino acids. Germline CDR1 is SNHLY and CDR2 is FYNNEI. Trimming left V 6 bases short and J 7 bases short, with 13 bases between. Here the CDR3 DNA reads TGTGCCAGCAGGGACAGCTACGAGCAGCCCCAGCATTTT. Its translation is CASRDSYEQPQHF.

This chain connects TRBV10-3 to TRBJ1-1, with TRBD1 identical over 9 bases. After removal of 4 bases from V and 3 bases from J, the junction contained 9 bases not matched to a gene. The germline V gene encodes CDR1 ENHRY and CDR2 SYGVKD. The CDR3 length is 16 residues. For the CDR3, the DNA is TGTGCCATCAGTGCCGGGCCTGACAGGGGGGACACTGAAGCTTTCTTT. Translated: CAISAGPDRGDTEAFF.

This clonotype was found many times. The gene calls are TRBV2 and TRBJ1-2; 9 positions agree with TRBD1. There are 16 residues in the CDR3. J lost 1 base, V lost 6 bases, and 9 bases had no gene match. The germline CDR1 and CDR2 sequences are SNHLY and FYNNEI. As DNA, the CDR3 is TGTGCCAGCAGATCCGGGACAGGGATGTTTAACTATGGCTACACCTTC. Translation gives CASRSGTGMFNYGYTF.

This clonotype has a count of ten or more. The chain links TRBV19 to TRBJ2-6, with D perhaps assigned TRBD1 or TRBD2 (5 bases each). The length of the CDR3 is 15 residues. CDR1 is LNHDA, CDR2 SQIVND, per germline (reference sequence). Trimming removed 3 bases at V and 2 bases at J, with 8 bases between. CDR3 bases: TGTGCCAGTAGTATGTTGGGGGCTGGGGCCAACGTCCTGACTTTC. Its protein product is CASSMLGAGANVLTF.

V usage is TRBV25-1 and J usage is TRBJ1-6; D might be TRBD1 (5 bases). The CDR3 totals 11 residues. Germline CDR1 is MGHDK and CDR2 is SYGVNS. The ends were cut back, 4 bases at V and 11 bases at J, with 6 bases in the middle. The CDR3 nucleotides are TGTGCCAGCAGTGGGGGGACACCCCTCCACTTT. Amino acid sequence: CASSGGTPLHF.

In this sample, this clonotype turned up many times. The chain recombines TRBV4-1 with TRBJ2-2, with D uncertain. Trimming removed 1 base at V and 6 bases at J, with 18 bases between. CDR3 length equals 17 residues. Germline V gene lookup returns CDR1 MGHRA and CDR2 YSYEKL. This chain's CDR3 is CASSQVDMGWLSGELFF. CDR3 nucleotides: TGCGCCAGCAGCCAAGTGGATATGGGGTGGTTGTCCGGGGAGCTGTTTTTT.